These 25 T cell receptor beta chains were all obtained from the same sample, sequenced in a study of cytomegalovirus exposure and HLA in healthy donors. PCR was performed using 60 Vbeta and 13 Jbeta primers. The method was immunoSEQ multiplex PCR; TCRdb's version includes in-frame clones alone and lacks a portion of them. The top ten hold roughly 1.6% of the sample, which has around 170,000 clones, roughly 72% seen once. The sample taken for sequencing was PBMCs. The receptors were sampled from a man between 35 and 55 years old in good health and CMV-seronegative.

Details on this clone: The junction departs from the called germline gene at one end, perhaps through a read error. The chain is built from TRBV25-1 and TRBJ2-6; tentative D call: TRBD1 (5 bases). Germline CDR1 is MGHDK and CDR2 is SYGVNS. This CDR3 has 12 residues. The CDR3 region has the DNA TGTGCCAGCGGATCTGGGGCCAACGGCCTGACTTTC. As protein: CASGSGANGLTF. Filled out from reference TRBV25-1 and TRBJ2-6, the complete variable domain reads EADIYQTPRYLVIGTGKKITLECSQTMGHDKMYWYQQDPGMELHLIHYSYGVNSTEKGDLSSESTVSRIRTEHFPLTLESARPSHTSQYLCASGSGANGLTFGAGSRLTVL.

This chain uses TRBV7-2 with TRBJ2-1; a possible D gene is TRBD2 (6 bases). From germline, CDR1 is SGHTA and CDR2 FQGNSA. CDR3 size: 15 residues. Between the trimmed V and J ends, which lost 3 bases and 7 bases, there was a span of 16 bases. Written as DNA, the CDR3 is TGTGCCAGCAGCTTGGGACTTCCCTCCCAGAATGAGCAGTTCTTC. Its translation: CASSLGLPSQNEQFF.

V is TRBV18 and J is TRBJ1-3; the D gene is possibly TRBD1 (6 bases). Trimming took 2 bases from V and 7 from J, leaving 18 bases between them. The CDR3 totals 16 residues. Germline values: CDR1 KGHSH, CDR2 LQKENI. The CDR3 is CASSPEDASQGNTIYF. The DNA of the CDR3 is TGTGCCAGCTCACCAGAGGACGCATCACAGGGTAACACCATATATTTT. Variable domain in full (rest from reference TRBV18 and TRBJ1-3): NAGVMQNPRHLVRRRGQEARLRCSPMKGHSHVYWYRQLPEEGLKFMVYLQKENIIDESGMPKERFSAEFPKEGPSILRIQQVVRGDSAAYFCASSPEDASQGNTIYFGEGSWLTVV.

This sequence joins TRBV5-5 and TRBJ2-5; 8 nucleotides match TRBD1. This CDR3 is 15 amino acids long. V was clipped by 3 bases and J by 2 bases; unmatched bases: 6. Germline lookup yields CDR1 SGHKS and CDR2 YYEKEE (reference sequence). Here the CDR3 reads CASSSQGARQETQYF. The CDR3 DNA follows: TGTGCCAGCAGCTCGCAGGGGGCGCGACAAGAGACCCAGTACTTC.

V and J are TRBV30 and TRBJ2-1; TRBD2 is a possible D gene (5 bases). V shed 1 base and J shed 8 bases, with 6 bases lying between them. Germline V gene lookup returns CDR1 GTSNPN and CDR2 SVGIG (reference sequence). CDR3 size: 11 residues. The CDR3 region has the DNA TGTGCCTGGAGTGAGGACTATGAGCAGTTCTTC. Amino acids: CAWSEDYEQFF.

The rearrangement uses TRBV7-2 and TRBJ1-5, with TRBD1 as a possible D gene (5 bases). V shed 2 bases and J shed 6 bases, with 11 bases lying between them. The CDR3 totals 14 residues. Germline V lookup: CDR1 SGHTA, CDR2 FQGNSA. The CDR3 DNA follows: TGTGCCAGCAGCTTATATCAGGGTCGTCAGCCCCAGCATTTT. Encoded protein: CASSLYQGRQPQHF.

The chain has TRBV11-2 and TRBJ1-3, with D maybe TRBD1 (5 bases). Germline-derived CDR1 and CDR2 are SGHAT and FQNNGV. Trimming left V 5 bases short and J 4 bases short, with 15 bases between. CDR3 length: 15 residues. The CDR3 DNA follows: TGTGCCAGCAGCCAGTATCGGGGGAAGGGAAACACCATATATTTT. Residues: CASSQYRGKGNTIYF.

The chain carries TRBV19 and TRBJ2-1; D might be TRBD1 (6 bases). Germline CDR1 and CDR2: LNHDA and SQIVND (reference sequence). Trimming took 4 bases from V and 8 from J, leaving 15 bases between them. The CDR3 has 14 residues. CDR3 amino acids: CASSSSGGFDEQFF. The CDR3 nucleotides read TGTGCCAGTAGTAGTTCTGGGGGCTTCGATGAGCAGTTCTTC.

The rearrangement uses TRBV27 and TRBJ1-1; TRBD1 agrees at 9 bases. The CDR3 extends over 13 amino acids. V gave up 7 bases and J gave up 8 bases; unmatched junction bases: 8. CDR1 is MNHEY and CDR2 is SMNVEV in the germline V gene (reference sequence). CDR3 loop: CASIPWTGAEAFF. In DNA form, the CDR3 reads TGTGCCAGCATTCCCTGGACAGGGGCCGAAGCTTTCTTT.

The chain combines TRBV6-4 with TRBJ2-2; D may be TRBD2 (6 bases). The CDR3 sequence is 17 residues long. Germline V gene data show CDR1 as MRHNA and CDR2 as SNTAGT. V lost 0 bases to trimming and J lost 3 bases, with 14 bases between them. This CDR3 is CASSDSGGERHTGELFF. The CDR3 DNA is TGTGCCAGCAGTGACTCGGGCGGGGAGCGGCACACCGGGGAGCTGTTTTTT.

The chain recombines TRBV5-1 with TRBJ1-1, with a weak D call TRBD1 (6 bases). The germline CDR1 and CDR2 sequences are SGHRS and YFSETQ. The V end was cut by 0 bases, the J end by 5 bases, with 11 bases between. CDR3 length: 14 residues. The chain's CDR3 is CASSLAGVETEAFF. CDR3 nucleotide sequence: TGCGCCAGCAGCTTGGCAGGGGTAGAGACTGAAGCTTTCTTT.

This chain uses TRBV5-1 with TRBJ2-1; TRBD2 might be the D (7 bases). In germline, CDR1 is SGHRS, CDR2 YFSETQ. Trimming removed 0 bases at V and 9 bases at J, with 16 bases between. This CDR3 is 15 amino acids long. The CDR3: CASSLVGGQEVEQFF. The CDR3 DNA reads TGCGCCAGCAGCTTGGTGGGGGGGCAAGAGGTTGAGCAGTTCTTC.

The rearrangement uses TRBV11-3 and TRBJ2-1; TRBD2 agrees at 15 bases. V dropped 2 bases and J dropped 9; count of bases not matched to a gene: 5. CDR1 SGHNT and CDR2 YENEEA come from the germline V gene. This CDR3 spans 16 amino acids. This CDR3 reads CASSLTGLAGGGEQFF. CDR3 bases: TGTGCCAGCAGCTTAACGGGACTAGCGGGAGGAGGTGAGCAGTTCTTC.

A few counts support this clone. This chain links TRBV11-2 with TRBJ2-7; no clear D gene. This CDR3 spans 14 amino acids. Per germline, CDR1 SGHAT and CDR2 FQNNGV. V was trimmed by 4 bases and J by 3 bases, leaving 13 bases between them. CDR3 in amino acids: CASSSSGRHYEQYV. CDR3 nucleotides: TGTGCCAGCAGCTCCTCGGGTCGCCACTACGAGCAGTACGTC.

V is TRBV9 and J is TRBJ2-3, with TRBD2 matching over 11 bases. Germline CDR1 SGDLS, CDR2 YYNGEE. The J segment lost 5 bases and the V segment lost 0 bases, leaving 8 bases of the junction unmatched. The CDR3 sequence is 17 residues long. The CDR3 DNA is TGTGCCAGCAGCGTAGAATCCCGACTAGCGGGAAGAGATACGCAGTATTTT. Encoded protein: CASSVESRLAGRDTQYF.

The V call is TRBV29-1, the J call TRBJ2-7; D may be TRBD1 (5 bases). V was trimmed by 7 bases and J by 5 bases, leaving 18 bases between them. The CDR3 has 13 residues. CDR1 is SQVTM and CDR2 is ANQGSEA in the germline V gene. CDR3 in DNA: TGCAGCGCAAGGGGTTCTTTCCCCCACGAGCAGTACGTC. Amino acid sequence: CSARGSFPHEQYV.

This CDR3 reads CASSPPGHSNQPQHF. Here the CDR3 DNA reads TGTGCCAGCTCACCACCAGGACATAGCAATCAGCCCCAGCATTTT. The gene calls are TRBV18 and TRBJ1-5; possible D gene TRBD1, 5 bases. The CDR3 spans 15 residues. Trimming took off 0 bases at V and 0 bases at J, with 6 bases between the two ends. Germline V gives CDR1 KGHSH, CDR2 LQKENI.

The chain employs TRBV5-5 and TRBJ2-5; 7 nucleotides line up with TRBD1. The ends lost 1 base at V and 1 base at J; junction bases unmatched: 4. CDR1 and CDR2 from the germline V gene are SGHKS and YYEKEE (reference sequence). The CDR3 length is 15 residues. This CDR3 reads CASSLMGTVQETQYF. CDR3 sequence (DNA): TGTGCCAGCAGCTTGATGGGGACAGTCCAAGAGACCCAGTACTTC.

The chain is built from TRBV21-1 and TRBJ2-7; the D call TRBD2 from the table was never checked on the DNA. TRBV21-1 is marked as a pseudogene. This CDR3 region has 16 residues. The CDR3 DNA reads TGTGCCAGCAGCAAAGGGGGCGGGGTTAAAGGCTACGAGCAGTACGTC. Translation gives CASSKGGGVKGYEQYV.

The J gene is TRBJ2-3, the V gene TRBV7-3; 14 bases are a match to TRBD2. This CDR3 spans 15 amino acids. Germline V lookup: CDR1 SGHTA, CDR2 FQGTGA. V shed 3 bases and J 5 bases; nucleotides not matched to a gene: 1. Here the CDR3 DNA reads TGTGCCAGCAGCTTCGGACTAGCGGGAGGAGATACGCAGTATTTT. Encoded protein: CASSFGLAGGDTQYF.

The sample holds one count of this clone. The rearrangement joins TRBV4-2 to TRBJ2-5; 9 bases map to TRBD2. CDR1 is LGHNA, CDR2 YNFKEQ, per germline. The CDR3 loop spans 16 amino acids. V gave up 4 bases and J gave up 2 bases; unmatched junction bases: 8. CDR3 bases: TGTGCCAGCAGCCCACGACTAGCGGATTATCAAGAGACCCAGTACTTC. Translated: CASSPRLADYQETQYF.

The CDR3 protein is CASSNFRERGYTF. The DNA of the CDR3 is TGTGCCAGCAGCAATTTCCGTGAGCGGGGCTACACCTTC. V usage is TRBV6-5 and J usage is TRBJ1-2, with D unclear. This CDR3 contains 13 residues. CDR1 is MNHEY, CDR2 SVGAGI, per germline. V was cut by 6 bases and J by 8 bases, with 16 bases left in between.

V and J are TRBV2 and TRBJ1-4, with D possibly matching TRBD1 (6 bases). Looked up from germline, CDR1 is SNHLY and CDR2 is FYNNEI. The CDR3 spans 14 residues. Between the trimmed V and J ends, which lost 8 bases and 2 bases, there was a span of 12 bases. The CDR3 here is CASLTGSTNEKLFF. The DNA for the CDR3 is TGTGCCAGCCTTACAGGGTCGACTAATGAAAAACTGTTTTTT. Together with reference TRBV2 and TRBJ1-4, the CDR3 gives the full variable domain: EPEVTQTPSHQVTQMGQEVILRCVPISNHLYFYWYRQILGQKVEFLVSFYNNEISEKSEIFDDQFSVERPDGSNFTLKIRSTKLEDSAMYFCASLTGSTNEKLFFGSGTQLSVL.

This clone was seen more than once but under ten times. V usage is TRBV16 and J usage is TRBJ2-1, with 11 bases aligning to TRBD2. Germline V gene lookup returns CDR1 KGHSY and CDR2 FQNENV. V lost 3 bases to trimming and J lost 7 bases; unmatched junction nucleotides: 8. The CDR3 consists of 16 residues. The CDR3 region is CASSHPTSGSLNEQFF. DNA for the CDR3: TGTGCCAGCAGCCACCCTACTAGCGGGAGCCTAAATGAGCAGTTCTTC.

The chain joins TRBV5-1 to TRBJ1-2; possible D gene TRBD1, 6 bases. CDR1 SGHRS and CDR2 YFSETQ come from the germline V gene. V lost 4 bases to trimming and J lost 0 bases, with 19 bases between them. The CDR3 is made up of 17 amino acids. CDR3 amino acids: CASSDEDDRFSNYGYTF. The CDR3, as DNA: TGCGCCAGCAGCGATGAAGACGACAGGTTCTCTAACTATGGCTACACCTTC.